This T cell receptor (beta chain) was identified in a study of blood T cell repertoires in COVID-19. Data came from immunoSEQ multiplex PCR; TCRdb stores just in-frame clones and leaves some out. In the table there are about 330,000 clones, 80% to 90% of which are singletons. V dropped 8 bases and J dropped 0 bases, with 14 bases sitting between them. The CDR3 sequence is 15 residues long. Germline loops: CDR1 MDHEN, CDR2 SYDVKM. Sample: PBMCs or T cells enriched from blood (not recorded which). This TCR derives from a young man who had recovered from COVID-19. The chain carries TRBV28 and TRBJ1-3; D remains ambiguous. The CDR3 nucleotides are TGTGCCAGCCAGTCGGCAGGCCTCTCTGGAAACACCATATATTTT. Amino acids: CASQSAGLSGNTIYF.